Given below is one T cell receptor (beta chain) in context. The antigen is not known. The germline gives CDR1 MNHEY, CDR2 SMNVEV (reference sequence). V was cut by 4 bases and J by 0 bases, with 9 bases left in between. The CDR3 length is 15 residues. This record comes from a study of T cell responses to AZD1222 COVID-19 vaccine. Study findings and constraints: A mostly white British donor set with more females was recruited, and clonal diversity was possibly underestimated. At baseline, just a handful of AZD1222 recipients tested seropositive. Researchers report vaccine-associated CD4 TCRs spanning spike, with dominance at 160-218 and 743-854. With two AZD1222 doses given, Spike-specific TCR breadth and depth both rose.

Sequencing was performed with immunoSEQ multiplex PCR; in TCRdb, only in-frame clones are kept and a portion is missing. The repertoire holds tens of thousands of clones, with 85% to 90% as singletons. The starting material was peripheral blood, obtained on day 0 of MenACWY control vaccination. This clonotype originated in an adult in good health. The chain links TRBV27 to TRBJ1-4; D is unresolved. CDR3: CASSSYGPTNEKLFF. In nucleotides, the CDR3 is TGTGCCAGCAGTTCCTATGGTCCAACTAATGAAAAACTGTTTTTT. The full variable domain, in which reference TRBV27 and TRBJ1-4 provide the parts outside the CDR3, is EAQVTQNPRYLITVTGKKLTVTCSQNMNHEYMSWYRQDPGLGLRQIYYSMNVEVTDKGDVPEGYKVSRKEKRNFPLILESPSPNQTSLYFCASSSYGPTNEKLFFGSGTQLSVL.